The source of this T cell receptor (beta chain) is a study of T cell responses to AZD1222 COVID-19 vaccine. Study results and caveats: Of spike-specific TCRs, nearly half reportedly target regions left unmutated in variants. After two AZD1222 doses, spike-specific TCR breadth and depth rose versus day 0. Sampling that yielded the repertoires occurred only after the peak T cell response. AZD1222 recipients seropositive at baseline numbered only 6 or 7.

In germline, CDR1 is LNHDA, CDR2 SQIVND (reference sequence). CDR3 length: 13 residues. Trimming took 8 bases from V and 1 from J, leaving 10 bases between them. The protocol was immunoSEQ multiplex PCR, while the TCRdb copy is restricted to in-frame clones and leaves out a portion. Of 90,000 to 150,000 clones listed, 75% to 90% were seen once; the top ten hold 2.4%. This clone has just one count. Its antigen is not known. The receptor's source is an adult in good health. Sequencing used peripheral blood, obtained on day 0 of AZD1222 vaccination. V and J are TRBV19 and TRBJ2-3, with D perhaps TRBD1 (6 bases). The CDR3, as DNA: TGTGCCAGTGGGGCAGGGGGCACAGATACGCAGTATTTT. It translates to CASGAGGTDTQYF.